This T cell receptor (beta chain) was recorded in a study of shared T cell receptors in the human thymus. This clone was counted between two and nine times. The method was immunoSEQ multiplex PCR; TCRdb's version includes in-frame clones alone and lacks a portion of them. The data show hundreds of thousands of clones, around 78% seen once. V lost 6 bases and J 8 bases, leaving 19 bases between the germline ends. Germline V gene sequence: CDR1 SNHLY, CDR2 FYNNEI. This CDR3 is 15 amino acids long. In addition, the sample was reused for a study of human thymus T cells. That report adds: Corrective heart surgery yielded the resections from which the thymus tissue came. Gene usage (both V and J) appeared biased in thymic and blood repertoires.

This rearrangement joins TRBV2 to TRBJ1-4, with D possibly being TRBD1 (5 bases). This sequence was found in a boy in the first two years of life with a congenital heart defect. Specimen: thymocytes. This chain's CDR3 is CASRAGRRKWEKLFF. CDR3 in DNA: TGTGCCAGCAGAGCGGGACGACGCAAATGGGAAAAACTGTTTTTT.